This is a list of T cell receptor beta chains from one sample in a study of blood T cell repertoires in COVID-19. Data came from immunoSEQ multiplex PCR; TCRdb stores just in-frame clones and leaves some out. The sample carries 95,000 to 100,000 clones, roughly nine tenths recorded once. Sequencing was done on a sample of peripheral blood. These receptors all stem from a man aged 45-60 years with acute or convalescent COVID-19. Both conserved end residues are part of each CDR3. D genes are given only for firm matches. Expanded clones get a size class; other rows say once, few or many, or leave the size out.

D: NA; length: 12; V: TRBV29-1; size: NA; J: TRBJ2-2; DNA: TGCAGCGTTTATGACAGCACCGGGGAGCTGTTTTTT; CDR3: CSVYDSTGELFF
D: TRBD1; length: 15; V: TRBV18; size: NA; J: TRBJ1-1; DNA: TGTGCCAGCTCACCAGGGGGACAGCAGAACACTGAAGCTTTCTTT; CDR3: CASSPGGQQNTEAFF
D: NA; length: 14; V: TRBV27; size: NA; J: TRBJ1-1; DNA: TGTGCCAGCGCGCTTATTAGCGGAGTCACTGAAGCTTTCTTT; CDR3: CASALISGVTEAFF
D: TRBD1; length: 14; V: TRBV12-5; size: once; J: TRBJ2-1; DNA: TGTGCTAGTGGTTGGGGGACAGGGGGGAGTGAGCAGTTCTTC; CDR3: CASGWGTGGSEQFF
D: TRBD1; length: 15; V: TRBV5-6; size: NA; J: TRBJ1-6; DNA: TGTGCCAGCAGACCCGGACAGGGACCCGGTTCACCCCTCCACTTT; CDR3: CASRPGQGPGSPLHF
D: NA; length: 17; V: TRBV21-1; size: once; J: TRBJ2-3; DNA: TGTGCCAGCAGACCCCGAGGGGGGGGCGCGGACACAGATACGCAGTATTTT; CDR3: CASRPRGGGADTDTQYF
D: NA; length: 15; V: TRBV11-3; size: NA; J: TRBJ1-2; DNA: TGTGCCAGCAGCTTAACCCCCGGACAAGCCAATGGCTACACCTTC; CDR3: CASSLTPGQANGYTF
D: TRBD1; length: 15; V: TRBV5-4; size: NA; J: TRBJ2-3; DNA: TGTGCCAGCAGCTTGGGACAGGGGAGCACAGATACGCAGTATTTT; CDR3: CASSLGQGSTDTQYF
D: TRBD2; length: 14; V: TRBV5-1; size: NA; J: TRBJ2-7; DNA: TGCGCCAGCACCAGCGGGGGCGCGACCTACGAGCAGTACTTC; CDR3: CASTSGGATYEQYF
D: NA; length: 12; V: TRBV18; size: NA; J: TRBJ1-1; DNA: TGTGCCAGCTCAGCCGGGGTTCACGGCGCTTTCTTT; CDR3: CASSAGVHGAFF
D: NA; length: 12; V: TRBV2; size: NA; J: TRBJ2-7; DNA: TGTGCCAGCAGGCCAGGAAACTACGAGCAGTACTTC; CDR3: CASRPGNYEQYF
D: TRBD1; length: 14; V: TRBV25-1; size: few; J: TRBJ1-1; DNA: TGTGCCAGTCAGAACGGACAGGGAAACACTGAAGCTTTCTTT; CDR3: CASQNGQGNTEAFF
D: TRBD2; length: 14; V: TRBV3-1/TRBV3-2; size: NA; J: TRBJ2-7; DNA: TGTGCCAGCAGCCTTAGCGGGGGGCTCTACGAGCAGTACTTC; CDR3: CASSLSGGLYEQYF
D: TRBD2; length: 16; V: TRBV5-6; size: NA; J: TRBJ2-3; DNA: TGTGCCAGCAGCTTCTTAGCGGGGGCTAGGGGAGATACGCAGTATTTT; CDR3: CASSFLAGARGDTQYF
D: TRBD2; length: 15; V: TRBV6-2/TRBV6-3; size: NA; J: TRBJ2-5; DNA: TGTGCCAGCAGTCGGACTAGCGGGGTCCCCGGGACCCAGTACTTC; CDR3: CASSRTSGVPGTQYF
D: NA; length: 13; V: TRBV7-9; size: NA; J: TRBJ2-6; DNA: TGTGCCAGCAGCTCTCGGACAACCAACGTCCTGACTTTC; CDR3: CASSSRTTNVLTF
D: NA; length: 13; V: TRBV29-1; size: NA; J: TRBJ1-1; DNA: TGCAGCGTTGACTACAGGGAGAACACTGAAGCTTTCTTT; CDR3: CSVDYRENTEAFF
D: NA; length: 15; V: TRBV4-1; size: NA; J: TRBJ2-3; DNA: TGCGCCAGCAGCCAAGGCGACGGGGGCACAGATACGCAGTATTTT; CDR3: CASSQGDGGTDTQYF
D: NA; length: 14; V: TRBV6-5; size: NA; J: TRBJ1-2; DNA: TGTGCCAGCGGGCCCTTTCGTGGGAACTATGGCTACACCTTC; CDR3: CASGPFRGNYGYTF
D: TRBD1; length: 15; V: TRBV7-2; size: few; J: TRBJ2-1; DNA: TGTGCCAGCAGCTTAACAGGGGGCTCCTACAATGAGCAGTTCTTC; CDR3: CASSLTGGSYNEQFF
D: TRBD2; length: 13; V: TRBV11-3; size: NA; J: TRBJ2-5; DNA: TGTGCCAGCAGCTTAGACGGGGGGGAGACCCAGTACTTC; CDR3: CASSLDGGETQYF
D: NA; length: 15; V: TRBV19; size: NA; J: TRBJ1-2; DNA: TGTGCCAGTAGTTTCATGGTTGAGATAAGATATGGCTACACCTTC; CDR3: CASSFMVEIRYGYTF
D: NA; length: 15; V: TRBV9; size: few; J: TRBJ1-6; DNA: TGTGCCAGCAGCGAGCGGGACATCTTCTCAGGGACCCTCCACTTT; CDR3: CASSERDIFSGTLHF
D: NA; length: 14; V: TRBV21-1; size: NA; J: TRBJ1-2; DNA: TGTCACGGGACAGACTCTCCCCGGGGCTATGGCTACACCTTC; CDR3: CHGTDSPRGYGYTF
D: TRBD1; length: 15; V: TRBV7-8; size: NA; J: TRBJ2-7; DNA: TGTGCCAGCAGCTGGGGGACAGGGGCCGGATACGAGCAGTACTTC; CDR3: CASSWGTGAGYEQYF
D: TRBD1; length: 18; V: TRBV7-6; size: NA; J: TRBJ1-6; DNA: TGTGCCAGCAGCTTAACTGGGACAGGGAGCTCCTATAATTCACCCCTCCACTTT; CDR3: CASSLTGTGSSYNSPLHF
D: NA; length: 13; V: TRBV15; size: NA; J: TRBJ2-1; DNA: TGTGCCACCCGAGACCGGGGATTCAATGAGCAGTTCTTC; CDR3: CATRDRGFNEQFF
D: NA; length: 14; V: TRBV5-1; size: NA; J: TRBJ2-1; DNA: TGCGCCAGCAGCTTGGAGGGGCCAAACAATGAGCAGTTCTTC; CDR3: CASSLEGPNNEQFF
D: NA; length: 14; V: TRBV5-1; size: once; J: TRBJ2-5; DNA: TGCGCCTCCTCGCGCGGACAATCCCAAGAGACCCAGTACTTC; CDR3: CASSRGQSQETQYF
D: NA; length: 16; V: TRBV3-1/TRBV3-2; size: NA; J: TRBJ2-3; DNA: TGTGCCAGCAGCCTAGTTCCCCGGGGGAGCACAGATACGCAGTATTTT; CDR3: CASSLVPRGSTDTQYF
D: NA; length: 21; V: TRBV21-1; size: NA; J: TRBJ2-3; DNA: TGTGCCAGCAGCAAAAGTTACAGGGCGCCTCGGGCACTATCCGGCACAGATACGCAGTATTTT; CDR3: CASSKSYRAPRALSGTDTQYF
D: TRBD1; length: 13; V: TRBV30; size: NA; J: TRBJ1-2; DNA: TGTGCCTGGAGGGGACAGCTGAACTATGGCTACACCTTC; CDR3: CAWRGQLNYGYTF
D: NA; length: 14; V: TRBV29-1; size: NA; J: TRBJ2-7; DNA: TGCAGCGTTGCTTTCGGACACATCACCTACGAGCAGTACTTC; CDR3: CSVAFGHITYEQYF
D: TRBD1; length: 15; V: TRBV5-1; size: NA; J: TRBJ2-1; DNA: TGCGCCAGCAGCCCAACCGGGACAGGGTTCGATGAGCAGTTCTTC; CDR3: CASSPTGTGFDEQFF
D: NA; length: 14; V: TRBV20-1; size: NA; J: TRBJ1-2; DNA: TGCAGTGCTAGTGCCTCGGGACACAACTATGGCTACACCTTC; CDR3: CSASASGHNYGYTF
D: NA; length: 15; V: TRBV6-5; size: NA; J: TRBJ2-2; DNA: TGTGCCAGCAGTTGGGGTCACAGGAATACCGGGGAGCTGTTTTTT; CDR3: CASSWGHRNTGELFF
D: NA; length: 17; V: TRBV5-5; size: NA; J: TRBJ1-5; DNA: TGTGCCAGCAGCTTGGCATGGGCAGGGCAGGATCATCAGCCCCAGCATTTT; CDR3: CASSLAWAGQDHQPQHF
D: NA; length: 15; V: TRBV7-2; size: NA; J: TRBJ1-5; DNA: TGTGCCAGCAGCTTAGCGGGGCAAAGGTTCCAGCCCCAGCATTTT; CDR3: CASSLAGQRFQPQHF
D: NA; length: 10; V: TRBV6-4; size: once; J: TRBJ2-1; DNA: TGTGCCCCCGACTGGAATGAGCAGTTCTTC; CDR3: CAPDWNEQFF
D: TRBD1; length: 14; V: TRBV25-1; size: NA; J: TRBJ1-2; DNA: TGTGCCAGCAGTCCATGGGGACAGAACTATGGCTACACCTTC; CDR3: CASSPWGQNYGYTF
D: TRBD1; length: 16; V: TRBV18; size: NA; J: TRBJ2-1; DNA: TGTGCCAGCTCACCCGACCCGGGACAGGGGGACAATGAGCAGTTCTTC; CDR3: CASSPDPGQGDNEQFF
D: NA; length: 12; V: TRBV29-1; size: NA; J: TRBJ2-7; DNA: TGCAGCGTTGAAGAGCGAGGTTACGAGCAGTACTTC; CDR3: CSVEERGYEQYF
D: NA; length: 14; V: TRBV5-5; size: NA; J: TRBJ2-7; DNA: TGTGCCAGCAGCTTGGAGGGGCTCGTTTACGCGCAGTACTTC; CDR3: CASSLEGLVYAQYF
D: TRBD1; length: 16; V: TRBV5-1; size: NA; J: TRBJ2-4; DNA: TGCGCCAGCAGCGAAGGGGGCCCCTTAGCCAAAAACATTCAGTACTTC; CDR3: CASSEGGPLAKNIQYF
D: NA; length: 15; V: TRBV18; size: few; J: TRBJ1-1; DNA: TGTGCCAGCTCAACCACGGGGGGTAGGAACACTGAAGCTTTCTTT; CDR3: CASSTTGGRNTEAFF
D: TRBD1; length: 15; V: TRBV7-6; size: NA; J: TRBJ1-5; DNA: TGTGCCAGCAGCGAGTTGGGACAGGGCAATCAGCCCCAGCATTTT; CDR3: CASSELGQGNQPQHF
D: NA; length: 16; V: TRBV28; size: NA; J: TRBJ1-1; DNA: TGTGCCAGCAGTTTCTTGAGGCAGAGCATGAACACTGAAGCTTTCTTT; CDR3: CASSFLRQSMNTEAFF
D: NA; length: 16; V: TRBV6-5; size: NA; J: TRBJ1-3; DNA: TGTGCCAGCAGTTCACCCAGGGAGGGCTCTGGAAACACCATATATTTT; CDR3: CASSSPREGSGNTIYF
D: NA; length: 14; V: TRBV11-3; size: NA; J: TRBJ1-4; DNA: TGTGCCAGCAGCTTGTACAGGTCCGGAGAAAAACTGTTTTTT; CDR3: CASSLYRSGEKLFF
D: NA; length: 15; V: TRBV6-2/TRBV6-3; size: NA; J: TRBJ1-1; DNA: TGTGCCAGCAGTCCAAGGGGCAGACTGAACACTGAAGCTTTCTTT; CDR3: CASSPRGRLNTEAFF
D: NA; length: 17; V: TRBV5-1; size: NA; J: TRBJ2-5; DNA: TGCGCCAGCAGCTTGGGAAGTGGGGGGACCTTCCAAGAGACCCAGTACTTC; CDR3: CASSLGSGGTFQETQYF
D: TRBD2; length: 17; V: TRBV11-3; size: NA; J: TRBJ2-2; DNA: TGTGCCAGCAGCTTAGGCGGGGGGCCATCGAACACCGGGGAGCTGTTTTTT; CDR3: CASSLGGGPSNTGELFF
D: NA; length: 14; V: TRBV5-1; size: NA; J: TRBJ2-5; DNA: TGCGCCAGCAGCGAGGCGACGGCGGTGGAGACCCAGTACTTC; CDR3: CASSEATAVETQYF
D: NA; length: 15; V: TRBV5-1; size: NA; J: TRBJ1-6; DNA: TGCGCCAGCAGCTTGGTGCCAACGGGGAATTCACCCCTCCACTTT; CDR3: CASSLVPTGNSPLHF
D: NA; length: 14; V: TRBV5-1; size: NA; J: TRBJ2-7; DNA: TGCGCCAGCAGCATCGGGACTCAGGCCTACGAGCAGTACTTC; CDR3: CASSIGTQAYEQYF
D: NA; length: 13; V: TRBV7-9; size: NA; J: TRBJ1-1; DNA: TGTGCCAGCAGCTTAGAACAAAACACTGAAGCTTTCTTT; CDR3: CASSLEQNTEAFF
D: NA; length: 12; V: TRBV6-6; size: NA; J: TRBJ2-1; DNA: TGTGCCAGCGTCAATTTATTCGGTGAGCAGTTCTTC; CDR3: CASVNLFGEQFF
D: NA; length: 13; V: TRBV2; size: NA; J: TRBJ1-2; DNA: TGTGCCAGCAGTCCAGAGGGAACTAGTGGCTACACCTTC; CDR3: CASSPEGTSGYTF
D: NA; length: 14; V: TRBV19; size: NA; J: TRBJ1-1; DNA: TGTGCCAGTAGTATAGTTGGAGGAGGCGCTGAAGCTTTCTTT; CDR3: CASSIVGGGAEAFF